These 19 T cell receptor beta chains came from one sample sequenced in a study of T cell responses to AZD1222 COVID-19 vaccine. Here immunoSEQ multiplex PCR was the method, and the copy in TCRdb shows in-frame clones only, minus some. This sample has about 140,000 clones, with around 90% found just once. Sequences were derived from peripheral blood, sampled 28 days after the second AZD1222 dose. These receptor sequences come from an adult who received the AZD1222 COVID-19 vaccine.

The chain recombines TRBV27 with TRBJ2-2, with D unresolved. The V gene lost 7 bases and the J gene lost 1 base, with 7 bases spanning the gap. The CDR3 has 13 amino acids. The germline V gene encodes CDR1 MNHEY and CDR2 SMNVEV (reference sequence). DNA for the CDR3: TGTGCCAGCACCGTGGGGAACACCGGGGAGCTGTTTTTT. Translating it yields CASTVGNTGELFF.

CDR3 sequence reads: CASKPTSGGPQETQYF. CDR3 DNA sequence: TGCGCCAGCAAGCCAACTAGCGGGGGCCCGCAAGAGACCCAGTACTTC. This chain connects TRBV5-1 to TRBJ2-5; 11 bases are shared with TRBD2. After removal of 6 bases from V and 2 bases from J, the junction contained 9 bases not matched to a gene. This CDR3 contains 16 residues. In germline, CDR1 is SGHRS, CDR2 YFSETQ.

CDR3 in DNA: TGTGCCACCAGTGACCCGGGACGGACGAACACAGATACGCAGTATTTT. Its protein product is CATSDPGRTNTDTQYF. The chain uses TRBV24-1 and TRBJ2-3; D is tentatively TRBD1 or TRBD2 (5 bases each). Germline lookup yields CDR1 KGHDR and CDR2 SFDVKD. The CDR3 extends over 16 amino acids. V was shortened by 4 bases and J by 2 bases, with 15 bases between the two germline ends.

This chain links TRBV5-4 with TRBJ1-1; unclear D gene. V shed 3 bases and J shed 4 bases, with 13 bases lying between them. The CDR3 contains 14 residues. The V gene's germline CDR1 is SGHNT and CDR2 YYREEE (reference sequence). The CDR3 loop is CASSSREGSTEAFF. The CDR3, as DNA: TGTGCCAGCAGCTCGCGGGAAGGGAGCACTGAAGCTTTCTTT.

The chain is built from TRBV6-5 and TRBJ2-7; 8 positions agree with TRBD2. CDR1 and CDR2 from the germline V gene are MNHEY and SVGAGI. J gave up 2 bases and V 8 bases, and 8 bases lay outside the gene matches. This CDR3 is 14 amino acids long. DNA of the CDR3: TGTGCCAGCCTTACAGCGGGAGTACCCTACGAGCAGTACTTC. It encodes CASLTAGVPYEQYF.

CDR3 loop: CASSLGWGSNQPQHF. The DNA for the CDR3 is TGTGCCAGCAGCTTAGGATGGGGTAGCAATCAGCCCCAGCATTTT. The chain recombines TRBV5-6 with TRBJ1-5; D is ambiguous. CDR1 and CDR2 (germline): SGHDT, YYEEEE. The V and J ends lost 2 bases and 0 bases respectively, with 9 bases between them. CDR3 length: 15 residues.

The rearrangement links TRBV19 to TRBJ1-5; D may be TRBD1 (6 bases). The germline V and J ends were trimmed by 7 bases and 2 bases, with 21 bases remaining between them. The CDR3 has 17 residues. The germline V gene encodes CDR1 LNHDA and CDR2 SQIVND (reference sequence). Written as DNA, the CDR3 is TGTGCCAGTATCCCAAAAATCGGACGGACAGGCAATCAGCCCCAGCATTTT. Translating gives CASIPKIGRTGNQPQHF.

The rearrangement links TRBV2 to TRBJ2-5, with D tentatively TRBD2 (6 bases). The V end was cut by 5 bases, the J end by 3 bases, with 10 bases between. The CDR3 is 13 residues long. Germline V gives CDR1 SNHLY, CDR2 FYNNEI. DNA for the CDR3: TGTGCCAGCAGTATAAGGGAGGAAGAGACCCAGTACTTC. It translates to CASSIREEETQYF.

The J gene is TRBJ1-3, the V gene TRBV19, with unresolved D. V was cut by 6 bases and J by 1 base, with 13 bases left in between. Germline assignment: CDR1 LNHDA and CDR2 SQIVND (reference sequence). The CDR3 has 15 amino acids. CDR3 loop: CASRPSLGSGNTIYF. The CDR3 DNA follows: TGTGCCAGTAGACCGAGCCTCGGTTCTGGAAACACCATATATTTT.

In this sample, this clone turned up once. As DNA, the CDR3 is TGTGCCAGCAGCCCTCGGCGTGGGGAAAAACTGTTTTTT. Its protein product is CASSPRRGEKLFF. V gene TRBV7-9 combines with J gene TRBJ1-4, with no clear D. Trimming pared 5 bases from V and 8 bases from J, leaving 12 bases between. The CDR3 runs to 13 residues. Germline CDR1 is SEHNR and CDR2 is FQNEAQ (reference sequence).

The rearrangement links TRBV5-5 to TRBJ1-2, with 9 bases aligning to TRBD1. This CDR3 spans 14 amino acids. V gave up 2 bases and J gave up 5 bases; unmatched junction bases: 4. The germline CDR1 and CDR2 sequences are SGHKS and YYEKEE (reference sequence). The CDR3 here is CASSFWDRDYGYTF. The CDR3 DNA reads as TGTGCCAGCAGCTTCTGGGACAGGGATTATGGCTACACCTTC.

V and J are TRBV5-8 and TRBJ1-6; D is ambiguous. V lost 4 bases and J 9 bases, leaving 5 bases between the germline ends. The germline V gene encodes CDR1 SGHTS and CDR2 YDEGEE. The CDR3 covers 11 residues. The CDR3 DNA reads TGTGCCAGCAGCCTCACTTCACCCCTCCACTTT. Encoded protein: CASSLTSPLHF.

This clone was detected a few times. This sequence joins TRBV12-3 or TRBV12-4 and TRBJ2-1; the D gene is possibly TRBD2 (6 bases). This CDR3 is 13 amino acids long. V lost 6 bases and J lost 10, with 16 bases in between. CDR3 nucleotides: TGTGCCAGCAGCCTCGGGACTTTACGAGAGCAGTTCTTC. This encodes CASSLGTLREQFF.

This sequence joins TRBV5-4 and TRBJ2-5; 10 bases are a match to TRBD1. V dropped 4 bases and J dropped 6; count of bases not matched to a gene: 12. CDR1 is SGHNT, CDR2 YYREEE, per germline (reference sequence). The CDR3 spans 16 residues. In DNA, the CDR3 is TGTGCCAGCAGCCTAGCCGGGGACAGGGGCGGAAAGACCCAGTACTTC. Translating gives CASSLAGDRGGKTQYF.

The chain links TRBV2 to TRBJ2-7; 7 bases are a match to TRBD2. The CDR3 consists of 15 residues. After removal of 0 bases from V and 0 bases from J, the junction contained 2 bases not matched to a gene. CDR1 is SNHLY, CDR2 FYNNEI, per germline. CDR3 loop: CASSEALAGSYEQYF. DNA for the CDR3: TGTGCCAGCAGTGAAGCGTTAGCGGGCTCCTACGAGCAGTACTTC.

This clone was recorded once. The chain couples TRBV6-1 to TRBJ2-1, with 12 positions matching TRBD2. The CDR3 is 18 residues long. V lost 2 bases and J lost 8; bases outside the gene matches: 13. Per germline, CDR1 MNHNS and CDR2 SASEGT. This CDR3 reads CASSEFRTSGVSGDEQFF. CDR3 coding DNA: TGTGCCAGCAGTGAATTTCGGACTAGCGGGGTTTCGGGGGATGAGCAGTTCTTC.

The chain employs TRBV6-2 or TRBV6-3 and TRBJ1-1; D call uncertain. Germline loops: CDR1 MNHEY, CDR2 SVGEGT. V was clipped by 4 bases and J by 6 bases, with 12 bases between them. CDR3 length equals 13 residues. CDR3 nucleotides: TGTGCCAGCAGTTTAGTAGTAATCGCTGAAGCTTTCTTT. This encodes CASSLVVIAEAFF.

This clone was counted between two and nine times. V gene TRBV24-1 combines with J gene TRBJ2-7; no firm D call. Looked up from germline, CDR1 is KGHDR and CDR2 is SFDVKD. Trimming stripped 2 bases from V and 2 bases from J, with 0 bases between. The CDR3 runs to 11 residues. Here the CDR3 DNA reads TGTGCCACCAGTGATTCCTACGAGCAGTACTTC. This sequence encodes CATSDSYEQYF.

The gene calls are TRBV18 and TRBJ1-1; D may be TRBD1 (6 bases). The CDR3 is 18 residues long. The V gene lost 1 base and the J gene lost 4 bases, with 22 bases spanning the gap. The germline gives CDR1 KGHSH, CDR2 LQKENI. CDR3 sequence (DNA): TGTGCCAGCTCACCACGGGCCCTTGGGGGGCGCGGGGGCACTGAAGCTTTCTTT. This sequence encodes CASSPRALGGRGGTEAFF.